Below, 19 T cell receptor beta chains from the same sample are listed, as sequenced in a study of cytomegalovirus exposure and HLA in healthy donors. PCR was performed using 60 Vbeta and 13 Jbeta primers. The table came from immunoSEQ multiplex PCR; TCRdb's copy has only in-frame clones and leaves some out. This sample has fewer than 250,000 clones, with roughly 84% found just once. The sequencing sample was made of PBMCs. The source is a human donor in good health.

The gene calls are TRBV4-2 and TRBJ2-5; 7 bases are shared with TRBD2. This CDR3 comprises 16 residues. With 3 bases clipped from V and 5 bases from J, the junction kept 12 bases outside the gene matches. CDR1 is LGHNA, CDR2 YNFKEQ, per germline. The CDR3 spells CASSQMAWGSGETQYF. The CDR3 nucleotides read TGTGCCAGCAGCCAGATGGCTTGGGGTAGCGGGGAGACCCAGTACTTC.

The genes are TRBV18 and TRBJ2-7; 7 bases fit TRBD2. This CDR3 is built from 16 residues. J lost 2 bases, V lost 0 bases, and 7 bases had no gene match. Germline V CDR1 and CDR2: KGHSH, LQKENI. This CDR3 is CASSPPLGGGTYEQYF. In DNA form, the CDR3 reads TGTGCCAGCTCACCACCTCTAGGCGGGGGAACCTACGAGCAGTACTTC.

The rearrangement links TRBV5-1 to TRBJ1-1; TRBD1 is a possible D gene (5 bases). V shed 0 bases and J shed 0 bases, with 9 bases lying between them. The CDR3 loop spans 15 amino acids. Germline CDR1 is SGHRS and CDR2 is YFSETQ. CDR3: CASSLVSGLNTEAFF. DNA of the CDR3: TGCGCCAGCAGCTTGGTATCAGGGTTGAACACTGAAGCTTTCTTT.

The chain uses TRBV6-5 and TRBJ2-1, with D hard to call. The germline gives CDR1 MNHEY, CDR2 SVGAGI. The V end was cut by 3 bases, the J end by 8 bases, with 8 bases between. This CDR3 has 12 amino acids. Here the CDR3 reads CASSYWSDEQFF. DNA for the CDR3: TGTGCCAGCAGTTATTGGAGTGATGAGCAGTTCTTC.

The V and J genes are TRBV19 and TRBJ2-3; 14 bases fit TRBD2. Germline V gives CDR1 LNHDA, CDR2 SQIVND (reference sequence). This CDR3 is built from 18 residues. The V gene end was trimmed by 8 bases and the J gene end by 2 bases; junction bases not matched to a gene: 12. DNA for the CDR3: TGTGCCAGTTCTGTTGGCAGACTAGCGGGAGGGAACACAGATACGCAGTATTTT. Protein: CASSVGRLAGGNTDTQYF.

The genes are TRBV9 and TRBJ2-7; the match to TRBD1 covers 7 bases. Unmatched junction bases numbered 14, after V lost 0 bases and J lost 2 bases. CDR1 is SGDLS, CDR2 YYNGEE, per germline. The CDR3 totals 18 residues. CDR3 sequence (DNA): TGTGCCAGCAGCGTAGATGACGTCTTTTATGGACAGGCCTACGAGCAGTACTTC. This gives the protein CASSVDDVFYGQAYEQYF. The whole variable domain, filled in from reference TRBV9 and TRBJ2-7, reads DSGVTQTPKHLITATGQRVTLRCSPRSGDLSVYWYQQSLDQGLQFLIQYYNGEERAKGNILERFSAQQFPDLHSELNLSSLELGDSALYFCASSVDDVFYGQAYEQYFGPGTRLTVT.

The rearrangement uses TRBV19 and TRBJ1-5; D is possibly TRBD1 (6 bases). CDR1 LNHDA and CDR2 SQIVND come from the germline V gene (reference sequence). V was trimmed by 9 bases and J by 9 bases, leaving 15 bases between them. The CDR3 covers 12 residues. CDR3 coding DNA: TGTGCCAGCTGGGGGGGCTCCCGGCCCCAGCATTTT. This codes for CASWGGSRPQHF.

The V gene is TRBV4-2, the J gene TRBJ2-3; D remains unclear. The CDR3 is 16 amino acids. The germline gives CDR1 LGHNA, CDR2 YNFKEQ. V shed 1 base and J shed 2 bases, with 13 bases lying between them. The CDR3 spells CASSQATRRTTDTQYF. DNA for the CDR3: TGTGCCAGCAGCCAAGCGACGCGGCGAACCACAGATACGCAGTATTTT.

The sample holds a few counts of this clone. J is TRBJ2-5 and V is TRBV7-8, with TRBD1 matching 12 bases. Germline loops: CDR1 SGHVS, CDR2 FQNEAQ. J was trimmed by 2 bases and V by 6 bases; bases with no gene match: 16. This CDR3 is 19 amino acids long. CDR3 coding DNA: TGTGCCAGCAGTCCCCGAGGCCGGGGACAGGGGGCGCGGCAAGAGACCCAGTACTTC. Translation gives CASSPRGRGQGARQETQYF.

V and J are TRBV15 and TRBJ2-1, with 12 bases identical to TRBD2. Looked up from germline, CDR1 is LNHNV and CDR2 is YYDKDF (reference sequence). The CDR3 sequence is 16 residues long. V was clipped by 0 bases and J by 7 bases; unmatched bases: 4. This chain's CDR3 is CATSRDLAGGRNEQFF. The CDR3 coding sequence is TGTGCCACCAGCAGAGATCTAGCGGGAGGGCGTAATGAGCAGTTCTTC.

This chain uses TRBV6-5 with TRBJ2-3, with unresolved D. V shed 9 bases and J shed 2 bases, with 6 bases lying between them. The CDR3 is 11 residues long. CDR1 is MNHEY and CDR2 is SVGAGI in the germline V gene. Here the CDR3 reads CASGATDTQYF. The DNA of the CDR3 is TGTGCCAGTGGAGCCACAGATACGCAGTATTTT.

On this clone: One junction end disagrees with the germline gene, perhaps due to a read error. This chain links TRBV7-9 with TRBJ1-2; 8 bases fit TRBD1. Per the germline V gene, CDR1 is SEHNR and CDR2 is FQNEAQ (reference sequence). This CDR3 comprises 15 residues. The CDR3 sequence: CSSSLAGGSDYGYTF. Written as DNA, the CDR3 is TGTTCCAGCAGCTTAGCAGGGGGCTCTGACTATGGCTACACCTTC. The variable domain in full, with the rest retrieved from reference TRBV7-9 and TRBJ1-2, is DTGVSQNPRHKITKRGQNVTFRCDPISEHNRLYWYRQTLGQGPEFLTYFQNEAQLEKSRLLSDRFSAERPKGSFSTLEIQRTEQGDSAMYLCSSSLAGGSDYGYTFGSGTRLTVV.

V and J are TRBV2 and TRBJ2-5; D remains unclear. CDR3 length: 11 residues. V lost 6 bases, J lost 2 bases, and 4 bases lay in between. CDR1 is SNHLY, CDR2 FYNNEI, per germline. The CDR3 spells CASSPQETQYF. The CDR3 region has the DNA TGTGCCAGCAGCCCGCAAGAGACCCAGTACTTC.

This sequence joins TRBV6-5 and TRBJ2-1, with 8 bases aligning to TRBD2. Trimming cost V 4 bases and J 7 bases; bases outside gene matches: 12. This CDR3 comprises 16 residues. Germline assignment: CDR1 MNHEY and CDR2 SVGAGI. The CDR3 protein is CASSSARAGERNEQFF. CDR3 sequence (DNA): TGTGCCAGCAGTTCCGCCCGAGCGGGAGAAAGGAATGAGCAGTTCTTC.

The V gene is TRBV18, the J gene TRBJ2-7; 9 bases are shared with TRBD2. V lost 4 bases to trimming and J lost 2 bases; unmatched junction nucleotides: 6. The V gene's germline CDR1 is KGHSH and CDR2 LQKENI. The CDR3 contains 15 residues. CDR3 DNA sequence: TGTGCCAGCTCACTGGGACTAGCTTCAACCTACGAGCAGTACTTC. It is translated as CASSLGLASTYEQYF.

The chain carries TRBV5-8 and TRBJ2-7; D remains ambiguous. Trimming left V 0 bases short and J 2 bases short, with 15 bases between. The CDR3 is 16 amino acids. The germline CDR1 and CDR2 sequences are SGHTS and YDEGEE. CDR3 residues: CASSLEWLPTTYEQYF. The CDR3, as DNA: TGTGCCAGCAGCTTGGAATGGCTTCCTACTACCTACGAGCAGTACTTC.

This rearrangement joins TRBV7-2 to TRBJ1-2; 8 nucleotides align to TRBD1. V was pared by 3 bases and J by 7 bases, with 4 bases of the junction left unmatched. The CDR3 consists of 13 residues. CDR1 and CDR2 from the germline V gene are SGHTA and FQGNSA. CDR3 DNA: TGTGCCAGCAGCTTCGACAGGGGAGGTGGCTACACCTTC. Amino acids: CASSFDRGGGYTF.

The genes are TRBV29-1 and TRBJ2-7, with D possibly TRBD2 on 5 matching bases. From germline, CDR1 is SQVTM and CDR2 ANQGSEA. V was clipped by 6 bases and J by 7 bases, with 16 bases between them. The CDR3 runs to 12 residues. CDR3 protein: CSVAWTGREQYF. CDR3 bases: TGCAGCGTGGCATGGACTGGGCGGGAGCAGTACTTC.

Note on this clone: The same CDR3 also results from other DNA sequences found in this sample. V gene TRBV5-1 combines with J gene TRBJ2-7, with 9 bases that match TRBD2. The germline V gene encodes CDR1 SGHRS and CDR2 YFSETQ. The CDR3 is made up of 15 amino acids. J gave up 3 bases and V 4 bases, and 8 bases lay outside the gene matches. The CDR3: CASSPSGLADYEQYF. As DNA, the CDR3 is TGCGCCAGCAGCCCTTCGGGACTAGCTGACTACGAGCAGTACTTC. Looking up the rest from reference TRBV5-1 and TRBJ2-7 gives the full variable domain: KAGVTQTPRYLIKTRGQQVTLSCSPISGHRSVSWYQQTPGQGLQFLFEYFSETQRNKGNFPGRFSGRQFSNSRSEMNVSTLELGDSALYLCASSPSGLADYEQYFGPGTRLTVT.